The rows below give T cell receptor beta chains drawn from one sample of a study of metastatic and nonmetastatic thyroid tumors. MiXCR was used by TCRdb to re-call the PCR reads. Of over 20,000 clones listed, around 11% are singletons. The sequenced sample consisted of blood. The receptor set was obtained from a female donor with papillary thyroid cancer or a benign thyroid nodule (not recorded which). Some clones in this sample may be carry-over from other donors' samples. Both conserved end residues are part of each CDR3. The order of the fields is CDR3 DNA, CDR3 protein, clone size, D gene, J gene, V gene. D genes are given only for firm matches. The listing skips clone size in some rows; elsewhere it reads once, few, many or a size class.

TGTGCCACCGACAGGGGGCGGAACGGGGAGCTGTTTTTT	CATDRGRNGELFF	few	TRBD1	TRBJ2-2	TRBV6-1
TGTGCCAGCAGTTCGGTGACAGATACGCAGTATTTT	CASSSVTDTQYF	medium-sized	-	TRBJ2-3	TRBV12-3/TRBV12-4
TGTGCCAGCAGTTATAACGGGGCATACAATGAGCAGTTCTTC	CASSYNGAYNEQFF	large	-	TRBJ2-1	TRBV6-6
TGCAGTGCACCTGGAGCGGGACACCCAGATACGCAGTATTTT	CSAPGAGHPDTQYF	many	-	TRBJ2-3	TRBV20-1
TGCAGTGCTACTGACAGTAGGAGTTCACCCCTCCACTTT	CSATDSRSSPLHF	many	-	TRBJ1-6	TRBV20-1
TGCGCCAGCAGCTGGAAGCGCTCCGGGGAGCTGTTTTTT	CASSWKRSGELFF	-	-	TRBJ2-2	TRBV5-1
TGTGCCAGCAGTGCCACGACAGGGGGCTTTTCACCCCTCCACTTT	CASSATTGGFSPLHF	medium-sized	TRBD1	TRBJ1-6	TRBV28
TGTGCCAGCAGCCAAGGGGTCGAGCAGTACTTC	CASSQGVEQYF	many	-	TRBJ2-7	TRBV3-1
TGTGCCAGCAGGCCGGGGACAGACTCTGGGGCCAACGTCCTGACTTTC	CASRPGTDSGANVLTF	-	TRBD1	TRBJ2-6	TRBV6-1
TGTGCCAGTAGCTTCGCTGAGGACGGATCCTACGAGCAGTACTTC	CASSFAEDGSYEQYF	-	-	TRBJ2-7	TRBV7-2
TGCAGTGCTAGAGTGGGCTTCCAAGAGACCCAGTACTTC	CSARVGFQETQYF	many	-	TRBJ2-5	TRBV20-1
TGTGCCAGCAGCTTAAGGGAATCCAATGAAGCTTTCTTT	CASSLRESNEAFF	many	-	TRBJ1-1	TRBV5-6
TGTGCCAGCAGCTTGGGAGTTAATGAGCAGTTCTTC	CASSLGVNEQFF	many	-	TRBJ2-1	TRBV13
TGTGCCAGCAGCTCCTCGGGACAATTAGATGAAAAACTGTTTTTT	CASSSSGQLDEKLFF	many	-	TRBJ1-4	TRBV11-2
TGTGCCTGGAGTGTTAGCGGGAGTCCCACCAACGAGCAGTTCTTC	CAWSVSGSPTNEQFF	-	TRBD2	TRBJ2-1	TRBV30
TGTGCCAGCAGCTTGGTGGGACTAGCGGAGTGGGGAGATACGCAGTATTTT	CASSLVGLAEWGDTQYF	few	TRBD2	TRBJ2-3	TRBV5-4
TGTGCCAGCATTACAGTCCTCACTGGGGGGGACATGGGCACTGAAGCTTTCTTT	CASITVLTGGDMGTEAFF	many	-	TRBJ1-1	TRBV2
TGTGCCAGCAGCTTAGCGACAGGGGGCCATAATAGCAATCAGCCCCAGCATTTT	CASSLATGGHNSNQPQHF	many	TRBD1	TRBJ1-5	TRBV7-2